The 8 T cell receptor beta chains listed next were all sequenced from one sample in a study of molecular identifiers for immune sequencing clone quantification. A single record per CDR3 protein comes from TCRdb applying MiXCR to the PCR reads. Found here are about 86,000 distinct CDR3 sequences, nearly 25% of them singletons; the top ten hold roughly 0.76%. Sequenced sample: naive CD8+ T cells from blood, with Jurkat cell RNA spiked in. Regarding subset: FACS-sorted CD8+CD4-CCR7+CD45RA+ naive T cells. These TCRs come from a human donor in good health. Some libraries in this study had Jurkat cell RNA spiked in.

This clonotype was recorded at least ten times. The chain uses TRBV27 and TRBJ2-1; 7 bases line up with TRBD1. Trimming cost V 9 bases and J 4 bases; bases outside gene matches: 9. CDR3 length: 14 amino acids. Germline V gene data show CDR1 as MNHEY and CDR2 as SMNVEV (reference sequence). CDR3 DNA: TGTGCCAGTTACAGGGGCGCAAAGTACAATGAGCAGTTCTTC. This codes for CASYRGAKYNEQFF.

The rearrangement joins TRBV20-1 to TRBJ2-7; D is uncertain. The germline CDR1 and CDR2 sequences are DFQATT and SNEGSKA (reference sequence). V shed 1 base and J shed 3 bases, with 4 bases lying between them. The CDR3 is made up of 11 amino acids. CDR3 DNA: TGCAGTGCTAGAGTTGACTACGAGCAGTACTTC. It translates to CSARVDYEQYF.

The V gene is TRBV19, the J gene TRBJ2-1; D call uncertain. Trimming took off 5 bases at V and 8 bases at J, with 7 bases between the two ends. The V gene's germline CDR1 is LNHDA and CDR2 SQIVND (reference sequence). The CDR3 runs to 11 residues. The CDR3 DNA is TGTGCCAGTAGTTTAACCGATGAGCAGTTCTTC. Its protein product is CASSLTDEQFF.

This clonotype was detected only a few times. The chain couples TRBV27 to TRBJ2-7; D not resolved. The CDR3 covers 13 residues. The V end was cut by 6 bases, the J end by 0 bases, with 9 bases between. CDR1 is MNHEY and CDR2 is SMNVEV in the germline V gene (reference sequence). CDR3 protein: CASRRSRSYEQYF. Written as DNA, the CDR3 is TGTGCCAGCAGGCGATCGCGCTCCTACGAGCAGTACTTC.

The chain employs TRBV11-2 and TRBJ2-7, with D possibly TRBD1 on 5 matching bases. This CDR3 has 14 residues. V lost 2 bases to trimming and J lost 4 bases, with 12 bases between them. Per germline, CDR1 SGHAT and CDR2 FQNNGV. DNA for the CDR3: TGTGCCAGCAGCTTATCGGCAGGGCAATACGAGCAGTACTTC. Protein sequence: CASSLSAGQYEQYF.

This clonotype was recorded many times. The J gene is TRBJ1-1, the V gene TRBV2; D not certain. This CDR3 has 12 residues. Trimming took 7 bases from V and 0 from J, leaving 6 bases between them. Germline V gives CDR1 SNHLY, CDR2 FYNNEI. The CDR3 sequence: CASKGLNTEAFF. The CDR3 DNA follows: TGTGCCAGCAAAGGACTGAACACTGAAGCTTTCTTT.

This clonotype was counted many times. The CDR3 region has the DNA TGCGCCAGCAGCTTCGCAGATACGCAGTATTTT. This encodes CASSFADTQYF. The chain recombines TRBV5-1 with TRBJ2-3; D is unresolved. The V end was cut by 2 bases, the J end by 4 bases, with 2 bases between. Germline V gene sequence: CDR1 SGHRS, CDR2 YFSETQ. The CDR3 extends over 11 amino acids.

The table lists this clonotype with a few counts. The chain links TRBV11-1 to TRBJ2-1; D might be TRBD2 (6 bases). With 1 base removed from V and 2 bases from J, the gap between germline ends came to 9 bases. Germline CDR1 SGHAT, CDR2 FQDESV (reference sequence). The CDR3 is 15 amino acids. In DNA form, the CDR3 reads TGTGCCAGCAGCTTAGTTGCGGGAACCTACAATGAGCAGTTCTTC. Protein product: CASSLVAGTYNEQFF.